This T cell receptor (beta chain) was sequenced for a study of regulatory T cells in long-lasting Graves disease. Background on the study: Graves' patients, newly diagnosed, had taken antithyroid drugs under 3 months.

This clonotype was seen at least ten times. Both iRepertoire HTBI primers and Arm-PCR of CDR3 regions were used to build the TCR beta libraries. Each CDR3 protein gets one entry after TCRdb re-called the multiplex PCR reads with MiXCR. The sample holds hundreds of thousands of distinct CDR3 sequences, about 16% seen once. The sample's time point: newly diagnosed GD, antithyroid drugs for less than 3 months. From RNA extracted from PBMCs, the TCR library was made. The same sample was also studied in work on T cells in Graves' hyperthyroidism and ophthalmopathy.

The TCR sequence derives from a man aged 18-30 years with Graves disease. The sequenced sample was peripheral blood mononuclear cells (PBMCs), obtained at new diagnosis, from a patient treated with antithyroid drugs.

CDR3 residues: CSVNGQGAYGYTF. Written as DNA, the CDR3 is TGCAGCGTGAATGGACAGGGGGCATATGGCTACACCTTC. This rearrangement joins TRBV29-1 to TRBJ1-2, with 11 bases matching TRBD1. CDR1 is SQVTM, CDR2 ANQGSEA, per germline. V was clipped by 6 bases and J by 5 bases; unmatched bases: 5. The CDR3 runs to 13 residues.